This entry describes one TCR beta chain. In the authors' methods: Amplified reference gene primers provided the basis for estimating nucleated cell counts. Sequencing was performed with immunoSEQ multiplex PCR; in TCRdb, only in-frame clones are kept and a portion is missing. That table gives V, J and clone size, and the DNA gave D and trimming. The sample has fewer than 130,000 clones, roughly four fifths seen once. The record originates from a study of blood T cell repertoires in COVID-19. Study at large: Samples of COVID-19 (acute and convalescent) were obtained from the United States, Italy and Spain. PBMCs, B-cell-depleted T cells, or T cells were the source of the cDNA or gDNA that made up the material.

The germline V gene encodes CDR1 SGHKS and CDR2 YYEKEE (reference sequence). V lost 1 base to trimming and J lost 6 bases, with 8 bases between them. The CDR3 runs 14 residues. Sequencing input: peripheral blood. This receptor was taken from a woman aged 55-69 years with acute or convalescent COVID-19. J is TRBJ1-6 and V is TRBV5-5; the D gene is possibly TRBD1 (5 bases). The CDR3 protein is CASSLSGINSPLHF. The CDR3 nucleotides read TGTGCCAGCAGCTTGTCAGGGATTAATTCACCCCTCCACTTT.